Shown below are 10 T cell receptor beta chains from a single sample sequenced in a study of identical twins. TCRdb reanalysed the 5' RACE reads using MiXCR and keeps one entry per CDR3 protein. The sample has about 200,000 distinct CDR3 sequences, around 6.8% seen once. This sample also appeared in a second study, on yellow fever vaccine responses in identical twins.

Sequencing was carried out using memory (CD45RO+) T cells sorted from blood. All receptors derive from a woman under 30 in good health.

The chain recombines TRBV10-3 with TRBJ2-3, with 10 bases lining up with TRBD1. The CDR3 loop spans 15 amino acids. The germline V gene encodes CDR1 ENHRY and CDR2 SYGVKD. With 6 bases clipped from V and 3 bases from J, the junction kept 6 bases outside the gene matches. For the CDR3, the DNA is TGTGCCATCAGATCCGGGGACAGGGGAACAGATACGCAGTATTTT. Its translation is CAIRSGDRGTDTQYF.

V and J are TRBV27 and TRBJ2-5, with TRBD1 matching 7 bases. Germline assignment: CDR1 MNHEY and CDR2 SMNVEV (reference sequence). V shed 0 bases, J shed 2 bases, and the junction held 9 bases outside the gene matches. The CDR3 covers 17 residues. The CDR3 nucleotides are TGTGCCAGCAGTTTATCCCCTCTGACAGGGAAGCAAGAGACCCAGTACTTC. The encoded protein is CASSLSPLTGKQETQYF.

This clonotype was detected only a few times. The rearrangement links TRBV4-3 to TRBJ1-6; unclear D gene. Trimming cost V 1 base and J 7 bases, with 14 bases left between them. This CDR3 comprises 16 residues. The germline gives CDR1 LGHNA, CDR2 YSLEER. CDR3 sequence: CASSQGLVRLNSPLHF. CDR3 nucleotide sequence: TGCGCCAGCAGCCAAGGCCTTGTCCGGTTAAATTCACCCCTCCACTTT.

There are a few counts of this clonotype. The V gene is TRBV11-1, the J gene TRBJ2-7; 14 positions agree with TRBD2. J gave up 2 bases and V 5 bases, and 11 bases lay outside the gene matches. CDR1 is SGHAT, CDR2 FQDESV, per germline (reference sequence). CDR3 length equals 18 residues. CDR3 DNA: TGTGCCAGCAGCCGTCTTTGGGGACTAGCGGGGGCAACCTACGAGCAGTACTTC. Its protein is CASSRLWGLAGATYEQYF.

This clonotype has only a few counts. This sequence joins TRBV20-1 and TRBJ2-2; tentative D call: TRBD2 (5 bases). Per germline, CDR1 DFQATT and CDR2 SNEGSKA (reference sequence). The CDR3 consists of 13 residues. Trimming stripped 3 bases from V and 5 bases from J, with 10 bases between. The CDR3 region has the DNA TGCAGTGCTAGTGAGCGGAGGACCGGGGAGCTGTTTTTT. As protein: CSASERRTGELFF.

The chain links TRBV27 to TRBJ2-7, with 7 nucleotides matching TRBD2. The CDR3 runs 15 residues. After removal of 6 bases from V and 3 bases from J, the junction contained 11 bases not matched to a gene. Per germline, CDR1 MNHEY and CDR2 SMNVEV (reference sequence). The CDR3 is CASSLTSAPLYEQYF. As DNA, the CDR3 is TGTGCCAGCAGCTTAACTAGCGCCCCTCTCTACGAGCAGTACTTC.

This clonotype was recorded a few times. CDR3 nucleotide sequence: TGCAGCGTTGGCGGGCTAGGTGGTGGTGAGCAGTACTTC. Residues: CSVGGLGGGEQYF. V is TRBV29-1 and J is TRBJ2-7; the D gene is possibly TRBD2 (5 bases). The CDR3 has 13 residues. The V end lost 4 bases, the J end lost 7 bases, and 17 bases lay between the germline ends. Germline CDR1 reads SQVTM; CDR2 reads ANQGSEA.

This clonotype came up many times. This chain links TRBV3-1 with TRBJ2-1, with a tentative D call TRBD2 (5 bases). This CDR3 is built from 16 residues. Germline V gene sequence: CDR1 LGHDT, CDR2 YNNKEL (reference sequence). With 0 bases removed from V and 1 base from J, the gap between germline ends came to 10 bases. The CDR3 bases are TGTGCCAGCAGCCAAGATTTCACGGGATCCTACAATGAGCAGTTCTTC. Translated: CASSQDFTGSYNEQFF.

In its sample, this clonotype was seen many times. CDR3 sequence (DNA): TGCGCCAGCAGCCAGGCCTCCGGGACAGCTAACTATGGCTACACCTTC. This encodes CASSQASGTANYGYTF. The V gene is TRBV4-3, the J gene TRBJ1-2; 7 nucleotides agree with TRBD1. The V gene's germline CDR1 is LGHNA and CDR2 YSLEER. There are 16 residues in the CDR3. With 3 bases clipped from V and 0 bases from J, the junction kept 7 bases outside the gene matches.

This clonotype was counted a few times. The chain has TRBV27 and TRBJ2-2; the D gene is possibly TRBD1 (6 bases). The CDR3 runs 15 residues. Per germline, CDR1 MNHEY and CDR2 SMNVEV (reference sequence). V lost 6 bases, J lost 2 bases, and 13 bases lay in between. This CDR3 is CASRKQGPNTGELFF. The CDR3 DNA follows: TGTGCCAGCAGGAAACAGGGACCTAACACCGGGGAGCTGTTTTTT.